This record concerns one TCR beta chain sequence. Its antigen specificity is not known. Base qualities are not at hand, and no much larger clone is one base apart. Trimming takes 2 bases off V and 4 bases off J; junction bases not matched to a gene: 5. CDR1 and CDR2, per the germline V gene, are SGDLS and YYNGEE. From its cysteine to its phenylalanine, the CDR3 spans 16 amino acids. The read is trimmed to its CDR3 DNA, 48 bases read in frame from base 1. The library was made by 5' RACE. The instrument was an Illumina HiSeq 2000. A universal primer binding site was added through template switching, and the final cDNA carried a unique molecular identifier so that TCR cDNA molecules could be counted accurately. Specific primers in the conserved constant-segment region were used to synthesize first-strand cDNA for the TCR alpha and beta chains. To control for contamination, each cDNA library was double barcoded with a SMART-Mk sample barcode plus Illumina barcodes. Two successive PCR steps introduced TruSeq adapter sequences along with Illumina sample barcodes. TCR alpha and beta cDNA libraries were sequenced on the Illumina HiSeq platform with custom primers. Per the original workflow: MiGEC was used to process raw reads and extract unique molecular identifiers, and MiXCR was used to find CDR3 positions. Recombination models were inferred per individual with the repgenHMM and IGoR tools using an EM algorithm. Shared clonotypes were analyzed with the tcR package in R, and sharing was normalized by the product of cloneset sizes. To study raw recombination without the effects of thymic and clonal selection, out-of-frame nonproductive sequences were analyzed. TCRdb reanalyzed the raw reads on its own, using fastp at Q25 for trimming and MiXCR for clone calling, and kept in-frame beta chains. Duplicate CDR3 protein sequences are folded into a single record with the most common DNA and genes. What appears here as the V and J calls and clone size reflects TCRdb's work, not the paper's. The sample data list under 800,000 distinct CDR3 sequences, and less than 25% of these were observed just once. The leading ten clones occupy 4.3% of the sample.

This record belongs to a study of identical twins (dated by TCRdb to 2016 to 2017). Regarding the complete study: To test whether fetal clonotypes persist, the study used deep sequencing on TCR alpha and beta repertoires from monozygotic twins, unrelated adults of various ages, and cord blood. To rule out contamination, replicate twin experiments were performed at different times with different library preparation protocols.

What the work shows at the level of the full study, not this receptor alone: Recombination models systematically underestimated out-of-frame TCR alpha sharing in monozygotic twins but agreed with sharing between unrelated individuals. Compared with coincidental sharing between unrelated individuals, out-of-frame TCR alpha sequences shared between twins had an excess of sequences with low generation probability. Fewer insertions were carried by abundant cord blood beta clonotypes; a weaker similar trend was observed in young adult naive repertoires, while no such trend was observed in memory repertoires. A weaker excess of twin sharing was found in beta out-of-frame sequences because the signal-to-noise ratio was lowered by fewer shared sequences. Zero-insertion analyses could be partly confounded by invariant T cells such as MAIT and iNKT, although diverse VJ usage argued against such confounding for most clonotypes. Because the same donors could not be followed over many years, the conclusions relied on cross-sectional statistical analysis.

Every donor in the study was a healthy Caucasian. Three pairs of female monozygotic twins, all aged about 18 to 29 years, were included in the twin cohort. RNA for TCR libraries was isolated from peripheral blood mononuclear cells. These same records also appear under a second study, on T cells expressing NK-cell markers. The second paper further reports: In sorted CD3+CD56+NKG2C+, CD3+CD56+NKG2C- and CD3+CD56-NKG2C+ T-cell subsets from several donors, TCR beta-chain repertoires were profiled. Among the eight sequenced donors, seven were HCMV-seropositive and one was HCMV-seronegative. To restrict sorting to alphabetaTCR-expressing T cells, an anti-gammadeltaTCR antibody was added in several experiments. For about 6 donors, the dominant CD3+CD56+NKG2C+ clonotypes were among the top 10 CD8+ clonotypes and accounted for about 1.0-8% of CD8+ T cells. Those dominant clonotypes were again the most abundant among CD3+CD56-NKG2C+ cells in a few donors, at about 28.3-60.1%. Whether the expanded NKG2C-expressing T cell clones were specific for HCMV antigens was left unclear. The study sequenced eight donors, all healthy volunteers chosen at random: three men and five women. A commercial ELISA kit detecting HCMV-specific IgG in serum was used to determine HCMV serostatus. Bulk peripheral blood T-cell repertoires were additionally sequenced from unsorted PBMC for several donors. MIGEC was used to demultiplex reads and group the reads by UMI, and MiTCR was used to assemble and quantify clonotypes. To exclude erroneous sequences, any TCR cDNA sequence not supported by at least two reads was discarded. Downstream repertoire analysis used the tcR package, and clonotypes were matched across fractions by CDR3 nucleotide sequence plus V segment. VDJmatch was used to annotate antigen specificity against VDJdb, with one amino acid substitution in CDR3 permitted.

Input material: PBMCs. The sequence was obtained from a woman under 30 in good health. The chain couples TRBV9 to TRBJ2-1; 11 bases in between match TRBD2. The DNA sequence is TGTGCCAGCAGCGTTGGACTAGCGGGCCAATACAATGAGCAGTTCTTC. Protein translation: CASSVGLAGQYNEQFF.